This entry features one T cell receptor (beta chain) sequence. Antigen: not known. The sample originates from a study of shared clonotypes between healthy human individuals. Points from the study as a whole: Sampling was confined to blood; repertoires within tissues likely differ. Depth of sequencing was expected to influence donor clonotype sharing. Among a handful of donors, roughly 5% of naive CD4 clonotypes were found in common.

Each subset's genomic DNA was split evenly across several immunoSEQ plates. Generated by immunoSEQ multiplex PCR, the TCRdb table keeps only in-frame clones and is missing some. The sample contains roughly 330,000 clones, approximately 79% of which appear only once. The germline gives CDR1 LGHNA, CDR2 YNFKEQ. Trimming took off 1 base at V and 5 bases at J, with 11 bases between the two ends. This CDR3 comprises 14 residues. The source is a man aged 30-40 years in good health. The sequenced sample consisted of memory CD4+ T cells sorted from blood. Subset reported: CD45RA-negative fraction. The chain is built from TRBV4-2 and TRBJ2-5; D is ambiguous. CDR3: CASSQVTSRETQYF. As DNA, the CDR3 is TGTGCCAGCAGCCAAGTGACCTCTCGGGAGACCCAGTACTTC.